There are many counts of the clone carrying this T cell receptor beta chain. This entry belongs to a study of T-cell reconstitution after alpha-beta-depleted transplantation in children. A library of TCRbeta sequences, prepared with unique molecular identifiers, was generated. TCRdb itself ran the PCR reads through MiXCR, one entry per CDR3 protein. This repertoire shows 260,000 or so distinct CDR3 sequences, about 12% found once; its top ten account for approximately 2.9%. Specimen: PBMCs from the stem cell graft donor, collected from the stem cell graft. This sequence originates from a human donor who donated a stem cell graft to a child with acute lymphoblastic leukemia.

CDR3 sequence (DNA): TGTGCCAGCAGCCGGTGGAGCGGGGGGGCCTCGGATACGCAGTATTTT. Translating it yields CASSRWSGGASDTQYF. The rearrangement uses TRBV11-2 and TRBJ2-3; 10 bases map to TRBD2. This CDR3 is built from 16 residues. V shed 5 bases, J shed 6 bases, and the junction held 11 bases outside the gene matches. The V gene's germline CDR1 is SGHAT and CDR2 FQNNGV.